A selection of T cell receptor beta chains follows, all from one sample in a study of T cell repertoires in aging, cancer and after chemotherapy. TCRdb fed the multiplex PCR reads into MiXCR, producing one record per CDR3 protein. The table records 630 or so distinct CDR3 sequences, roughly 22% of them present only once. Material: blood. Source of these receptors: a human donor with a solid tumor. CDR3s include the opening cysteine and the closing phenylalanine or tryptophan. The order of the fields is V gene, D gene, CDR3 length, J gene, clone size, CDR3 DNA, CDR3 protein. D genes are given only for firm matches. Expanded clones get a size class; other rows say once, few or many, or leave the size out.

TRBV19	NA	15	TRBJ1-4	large	TGTGCCAGTAGTATTATGTCAGGGCCCAGCGAAAAACTGTTTTTT	CASSIMSGPSEKLFF
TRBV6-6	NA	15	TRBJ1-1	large	TGTGCCAGCAGTCAAGGGGGGTCCCAGAACACTGAAGCTTTCTTT	CASSQGGSQNTEAFF
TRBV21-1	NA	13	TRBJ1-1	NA	TGTGCCAGCAGCGGGGGGGGGAACACTGAAGCTTTCTTT	CASSGGGNTEAFF
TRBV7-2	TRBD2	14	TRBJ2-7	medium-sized	TGTGCCAGCAGCCGACTAGCGGAGGACTACGAGCAGTACTTC	CASSRLAEDYEQYF
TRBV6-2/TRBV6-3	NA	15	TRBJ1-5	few	TGTGCCAGCAAAAAGGCACAGAAAAGCAATCAGCCCCAGCATTTT	CASKKAQKSNQPQHF
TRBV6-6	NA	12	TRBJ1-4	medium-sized	TGTGCCAGCAGTCCTATAACTGAAAAACTGTTTTTT	CASSPITEKLFF
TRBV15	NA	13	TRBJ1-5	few	TGTGCCACCAGCCTCACCCGGGTTCAGCCCCAGCATTTT	CATSLTRVQPQHF
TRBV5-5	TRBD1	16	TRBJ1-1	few	TGTGCCAGCAGCTCAATACAGGGGGAAGTTAATACTGAAGCTTTCTTT	CASSSIQGEVNTEAFF
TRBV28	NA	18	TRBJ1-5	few	TGTGCCAGCAGTTTATGGCAAAACCCCCGCGGGAACAATCAGTTCCAGCATTTT	CASSLWQNPRGNNQFQHF
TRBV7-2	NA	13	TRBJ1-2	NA	TGTGCCAGCAGCTTTGGACCGACCTATAACTACACCTTC	CASSFGPTYNYTF
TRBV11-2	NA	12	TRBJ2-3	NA	TGTGCCAGTACCCCCTCAACAGATACGCAGTATTTT	CASTPSTDTQYF
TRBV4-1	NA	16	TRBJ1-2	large	TGCGCCAGCAGCCAAGTAAGCACACACAACCTCTATGGCTACACCTTC	CASSQVSTHNLYGYTF
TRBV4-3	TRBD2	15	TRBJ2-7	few	TGCGCCAGCAGCCAGCAGACTAGCGGGGGCTACGAGCAGTACTTC	CASSQQTSGGYEQYF
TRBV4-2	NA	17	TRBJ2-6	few	TGTGCCAGCAGCCAAAACCCTCAGGGGTCCGGGGCCAACGTCCTGACTTTC	CASSQNPQGSGANVLTF
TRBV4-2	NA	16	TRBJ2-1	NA	TGTGCCAGCAGCCGGGGTGGTGGGGGCCGAGGGAATGAGCAGTTCTTC	CASSRGGGGRGNEQFF
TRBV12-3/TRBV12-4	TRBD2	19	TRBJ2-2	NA	TGTGCTAGTGGTTTGGGTGTCGGACTAGCGGGGGGGGTAACCGGGGAGCTGTTTTTT	CASGLGVGLAGGVTGELFF
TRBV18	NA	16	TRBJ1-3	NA	TGTGCCAGCTCACCCCCCCCCGACGGAGCTGGAAACACCATATATTTT	CASSPPPDGAGNTIYF
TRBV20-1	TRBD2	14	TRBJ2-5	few	TGCAGTGCACTAGCGGGGGGGACTCAAGAGACCCAGTACTTC	CSALAGGTQETQYF
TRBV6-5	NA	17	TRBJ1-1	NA	TGTGCCAGCAGTTCTCGAAGGCCGTTCTTGGTGAACACTGAAGCTTTCTTT	CASSSRRPFLVNTEAFF